The 3 T cell receptor beta chains listed next were all sequenced from one sample in a study of shared clonotypes between healthy human individuals. Naive CD8 cells comprised CD45RO-negative, CCR7-positively selected cells, excluding terminally differentiated effector memory CD45RA+ cells. Only in-frame clones appear in the TCRdb table, and some are missing; sequencing was by immunoSEQ multiplex PCR. This sample carries 2 million or so clones, just under 95% of them seen once, and the ten largest clones take 1.1%. The sequenced sample consisted of naive CD8+ T cells sorted from blood. The receptors were gathered from a man younger than 35 in good health.

The V call is TRBV6-6, the J call TRBJ2-6; 7 bases line up with TRBD1. The V segment lost 4 bases and the J segment 4 bases; nucleotides outside the gene matches: 4. The CDR3 sequence is 15 residues long. Germline-derived CDR1 and CDR2 are MNHNY and SVGAGI (reference sequence). CDR3 nucleotide sequence: TGTGCCAGCAGTTCAAAGGGGGCCGGGGCCAACGTCCTGACTTTC. Translated: CASSSKGAGANVLTF.

This sequence joins TRBV2 and TRBJ1-2; D is ambiguous. V lost 8 bases and J 1 base, leaving 8 bases between the germline ends. Germline CDR1 SNHLY, CDR2 FYNNEI. The CDR3 is 12 amino acids. The CDR3 sequence is CASLGSNYGYTF. In DNA, the CDR3 is TGTGCCAGCCTCGGGAGTAACTATGGCTACACCTTC.

This chain joins TRBV7-9 and TRBJ2-5; D may be TRBD2 (7 bases). The V and J ends lost 5 bases and 4 bases respectively, with 20 bases between them. Germline CDR1 reads SEHNR; CDR2 reads FQNEAQ (reference sequence). This CDR3 contains 16 residues. The CDR3 bases are TGTGCCAGCAGCCCCGAAGAAGAGGGGGGGAGAGAGACCCAGTACTTC. It encodes CASSPEEEGGRETQYF.